This TCR beta chain was identified during a study of cytomegalovirus exposure and HLA in healthy donors. Primers: 60 Vbeta forward and 13 Jbeta reverse. TCRdb's copy holds only in-frame clones and misses some; the assay was immunoSEQ multiplex PCR. The sample consists of about 140,000 clones, nearly 80% of them appearing once. The germline V and J ends were trimmed by 3 bases and 4 bases, with 8 bases remaining between them. Germline CDR1 and CDR2: SGHRS and YFSETQ. The CDR3 is 13 residues long. The sequenced sample consisted of PBMCs. V gene TRBV5-1 combines with J gene TRBJ2-1; D may be TRBD1 (5 bases). This clonotype was obtained from a man aged 25 to 40 in good health and CMV-seronegative. CDR3 nucleotide sequence: TGCGCCAGCAGCTACCGACAGTACAATGAGCAGTTCTTC. It specifies CASSYRQYNEQFF.